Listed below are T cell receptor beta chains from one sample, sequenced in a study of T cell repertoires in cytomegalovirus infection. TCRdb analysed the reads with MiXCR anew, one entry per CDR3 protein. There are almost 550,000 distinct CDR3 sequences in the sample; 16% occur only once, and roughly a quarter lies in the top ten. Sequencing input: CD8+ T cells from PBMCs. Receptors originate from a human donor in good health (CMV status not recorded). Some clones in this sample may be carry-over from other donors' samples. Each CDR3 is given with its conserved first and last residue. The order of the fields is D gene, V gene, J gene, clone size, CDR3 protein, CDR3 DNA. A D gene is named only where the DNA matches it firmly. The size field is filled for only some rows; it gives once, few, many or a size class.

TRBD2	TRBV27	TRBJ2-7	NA	CASSSELAPSYEQYF	TGTGCCAGCAGTTCGGAACTAGCGCCCTCCTACGAGCAGTACTTC
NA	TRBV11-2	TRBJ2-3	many	CASSLEGRTDTQYF	TGTGCCAGCAGCTTAGAGGGGAGAACAGATACGCAGTATTTT
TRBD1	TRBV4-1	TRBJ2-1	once	CASTQGTGSNEQFF	TGCGCCAGCACCCAGGGGACAGGGTCCAATGAGCAGTTCTTC
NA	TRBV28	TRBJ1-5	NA	CASTFRGQPQHF	TGTGCCAGCACCTTCAGGGGACAGCCCCAGCATTTT
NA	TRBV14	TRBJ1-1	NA	CASTLILRTEAFF	TGTGCCAGCACCTTAATCCTACGGACTGAAGCTTTCTTT
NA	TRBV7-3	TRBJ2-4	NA	CASSFIRGTTKNIQYF	TGTGCCAGCAGCTTTATACGGGGCACGACCAAAAACATTCAGTACTTC
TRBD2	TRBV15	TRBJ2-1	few	CATSIETSGYYNEQFF	TGTGCCACCAGCATTGAGACTAGCGGATACTACAATGAGCAGTTCTTC
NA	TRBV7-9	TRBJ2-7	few	CASSLALGPYEQYF	TGTGCCAGCAGCTTAGCACTGGGTCCCTACGAGCAGTACTTC
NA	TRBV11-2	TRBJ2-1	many	CASSLETVYNEQFF	TGTGCCAGCAGCTTAGAAACAGTCTACAATGAGCAGTTCTTC
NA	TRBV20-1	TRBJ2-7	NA	CSARDTDSYEQYF	TGCAGTGCTAGAGATACAGATTCCTACGAGCAGTACTTC
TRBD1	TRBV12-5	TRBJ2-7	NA	CASGLVRYVGAGTGFYEQYF	TGTGCTAGTGGTTTGGTACGGTACGTTGGGGCAGGGACAGGGTTCTACGAGCAGTACTTC
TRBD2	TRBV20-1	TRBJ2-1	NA	CSARDIREGTYNEQFF	TGCAGTGCTAGAGATATTCGGGAGGGAACATACAATGAGCAGTTCTTC
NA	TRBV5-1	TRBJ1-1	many	CASSALQGLNTEAFF	TGTGCCAGCAGCGCGTTACAGGGTCTGAACACTGAAGCTTTCTTT
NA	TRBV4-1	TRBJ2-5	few	CASSRGQGQSQETQYF	TGCGCCAGCAGCCGAGGGCAGGGGCAATCCCAAGAGACCCAGTACTTC
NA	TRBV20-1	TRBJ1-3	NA	CSARSRKAGNTIYF	TGCAGTGCTAGAAGTAGGAAAGCTGGAAACACCATATATTTT
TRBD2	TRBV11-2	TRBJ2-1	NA	CASSFSGRSSYNEQFF	TGTGCCAGCAGCTTTAGCGGGAGGAGCTCCTACAATGAGCAGTTCTTC
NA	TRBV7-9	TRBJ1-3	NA	CASSPRGTLSSGNTIYF	TGTGCCAGCAGCCCCCGGGGGACGTTGAGCTCTGGAAACACCATATATTTT
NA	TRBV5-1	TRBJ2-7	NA	CASSVGHQSYEQYF	TGCGCCAGCAGCGTGGGACACCAGTCCTACGAGCAGTACTTC
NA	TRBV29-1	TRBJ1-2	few	CSVEEQTNYGYTF	TGCAGCGTTGAGGAACAGACCAACTATGGCTACACCTTC
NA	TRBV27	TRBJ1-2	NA	CASLYGYTF	TGTGCCAGCCTTTATGGCTACACCTTC
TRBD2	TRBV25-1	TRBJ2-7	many	CATSSLTSGSYEQYF	TGTGCCACCAGTTCTCTGACTAGCGGATCCTACGAGCAGTACTTC
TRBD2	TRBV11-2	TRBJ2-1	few	CASSRTSGGAGIDYEQFF	TGTGCCAGCAGCAGGACTAGCGGGGGGGCGGGAATAGACTATGAGCAGTTCTTC
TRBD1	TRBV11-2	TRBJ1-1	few	CASSLTGGELRTEAFF	TGTGCCAGCAGCCTGACAGGGGGCGAGCTGAGGACTGAAGCTTTCTTT
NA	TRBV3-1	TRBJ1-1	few	CASSQDRDGLYEAFF	TGTGCCAGCAGCCAAGATAGGGACGGGTTGTATGAAGCTTTCTTT
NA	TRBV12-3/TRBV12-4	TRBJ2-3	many	CASSLWGLVLDTQYF	TGTGCCAGCAGTTTATGGGGTCTCGTATTAGATACGCAGTATTTT
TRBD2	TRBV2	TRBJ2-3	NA	CAILGLAHTDTQYF	TGTGCCATCCTGGGACTAGCGCACACAGATACGCAGTATTTT
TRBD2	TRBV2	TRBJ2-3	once	CASEEREGPDTQYF	TGTGCCAGCGAGGAGCGGGAGGGCCCTGATACGCAGTATTTT
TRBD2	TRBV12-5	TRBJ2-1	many	CASGGGSGIKNEQFF	TGTGCTAGTGGGGGGGGGTCAGGGATTAAGAATGAGCAGTTCTTC
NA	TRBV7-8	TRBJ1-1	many	CASFLMGPLMNTEAFF	TGTGCCAGCTTCCTTATGGGGCCCCTTATGAACACTGAAGCTTTCTTT
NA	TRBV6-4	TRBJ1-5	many	CASTDSAGVQPQHF	TGTGCCAGCACCGACTCTGCAGGGGTTCAGCCCCAGCATTTT
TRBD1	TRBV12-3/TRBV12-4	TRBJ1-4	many	CASSDPEDREEKLFF	TGTGCCAGCAGTGATCCCGAGGACAGGGAAGAAAAACTGTTTTTT
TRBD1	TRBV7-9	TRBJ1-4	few	CASSFTGGENEKLFF	TGTGCCAGCAGCTTCACAGGGGGGGAGAATGAAAAACTGTTTTTT
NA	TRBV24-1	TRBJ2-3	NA	CATSDPVRGPGTQYF	TGTGCCACCAGTGATCCTGTACGGGGGCCGGGTACGCAGTATTTT
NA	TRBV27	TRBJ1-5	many	CASSFRPGRGGDQPQHF	TGTGCCAGCAGTTTCCGACCGGGGAGGGGGGGCGACCAGCCCCAGCATTTT
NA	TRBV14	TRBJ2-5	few	CASSQGPGEETQYF	TGTGCCAGCAGCCAAGGCCCGGGAGAAGAGACCCAGTACTTC
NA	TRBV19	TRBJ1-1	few	CASSIGSNTEAFF	TGTGCCAGTAGTATAGGATCGAACACTGAAGCTTTCTTT
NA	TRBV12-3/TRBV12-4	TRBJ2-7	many	CASSFGQGAEQYF	TGTGCCAGCAGTTTCGGCCAGGGAGCCGAGCAGTACTTC
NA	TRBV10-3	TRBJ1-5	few	CAISEYSSNQPQHF	TGTGCCATCAGTGAGTACAGTAGCAATCAGCCCCAGCATTTT
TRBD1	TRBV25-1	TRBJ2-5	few	CASSERENRGETQYF	TGTGCCAGCAGTGAAAGGGAGAACAGGGGAGAGACCCAGTACTTC
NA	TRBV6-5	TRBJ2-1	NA	CASSYSFPGEANEQFF	TGTGCCAGCAGTTACTCTTTCCCAGGGGAGGCGAATGAGCAGTTCTTC
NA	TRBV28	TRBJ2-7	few	CASSFEGKPYEQYF	TGTGCCAGCAGTTTTGAAGGGAAGCCCTACGAGCAGTACTTC
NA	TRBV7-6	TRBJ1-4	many	CASSRTATNEKLFF	TGTGCCAGCAGCCGGACAGCAACTAATGAAAAACTGTTTTTT
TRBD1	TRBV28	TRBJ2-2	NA	CASSIGTGRTGELFF	TGTGCCAGCAGTATTGGGACAGGGCGCACCGGGGAGCTGTTTTTT